This T cell receptor (beta chain) emerged from a study of cytomegalovirus exposure and HLA in healthy donors. The PCR contained 60 Vbeta and 13 Jbeta primers. TCRdb's copy holds only in-frame clones and misses some; the assay was immunoSEQ multiplex PCR. The sample carries around 180,000 clones, 70% to 90% recorded once. Between the trimmed V and J ends, which lost 5 bases and 0 bases, there was a span of 17 bases. CDR3 size: 16 residues. Germline-derived CDR1 and CDR2 are LNHNV and YYDKDF (reference sequence). Sequencing was carried out using PBMCs. The source is a woman younger than 35 in good health and CMV-seronegative. This rearrangement joins TRBV15 to TRBJ2-7, with D perhaps TRBD1 (6 bases). The CDR3: CATSPSVGQPSYEQYF. CDR3 DNA: TGTGCCACCAGCCCCTCTGTCGGACAGCCCTCCTACGAGCAGTACTTC.